This T cell receptor (beta chain) was identified during a study of prognosis after radiotherapy for stage I lung cancer. Study-wide results and limits: Before stereotactic body radiation therapy the median unique TCR clone count was approximately 10,000, and afterwards it fell to about 6,900. Following stereotactic body radiation therapy, patients who went on to develop distant metastases had lower Shannon entropy.

Germline lookup yields CDR1 SGHVS and CDR2 FQNEAQ. The junction had 3 bases not matched to a gene; V was cut back by 2 bases and J by 2 bases. This CDR3 spans 16 amino acids. The TCR beta CDR3 region was amplified from genomic DNA, with two rounds of multiplex PCR being used for the amplification. Primers specific to each TRBV and TRBJ gene drove first-round PCR. The second round of PCR employed universal primers. Each CDR3 protein is one row after TCRdb ran MiXCR on the multiplex PCR reads. The table records approximately 30,000 distinct CDR3 sequences, roughly two fifths of them present only once. The table lists this clonotype with a few counts. Antigen unknown.

This material consisted of PBMCs, taken before or after stereotactic body radiation therapy (not recorded which). This sequence joins TRBV7-8 and TRBJ2-3, with TRBD2 matching 11 bases. This TCR was recovered from a donor over 45 with non-small cell lung cancer. The CDR3 DNA is TGTGCCAGCAGCTTAACTAGCGGGGGATTCACAGATACGCAGTATTTT. It is translated as CASSLTSGGFTDTQYF.